A selection of T cell receptor beta chains follows, all from one sample in a study of blood T cell repertoires in COVID-19. Sequencing used immunoSEQ multiplex PCR; TCRdb keeps in-frame clones, though not all of them. The sample lists 45,000 to 70,000 clones, about 90% occurring once. The sequencing input was peripheral blood. The receptor set was obtained from a woman aged 60-75 years with active or convalescent COVID-19. Each CDR3 is given with its conserved first and last residue. The D gene is left open where the match is weak. Some rows have no size entry. The others give once, few or many, or a class for an expanded clone.

>TRBV7-8|NA|TRBJ2-7|TRBD2
CASSLAGLTLEQYF
TGTGCCAGCAGCTTAGCGGGACTAACCCTCGAGCAGTACTTC
>TRBV12-5|NA|TRBJ2-1|NA
CASGLVPGLTHEQFF
TGTGCTAGTGGTTTGGTACCAGGCCTGACCCATGAGCAGTTCTTC
>TRBV5-4|few|TRBJ1-2|TRBD1
CASSLGQGYDYGYTF
TGTGCCAGCAGCCTGGGACAGGGGTACGACTATGGCTACACCTTC
>TRBV3-1/TRBV3-2|NA|TRBJ1-1|NA
CASSQSGTEAFF
TGTGCCAGCAGCCAATCGGGCACTGAAGCTTTCTTT
>TRBV28|NA|TRBJ1-4|TRBD1
CASSLGLQQGDNEKLFF
TGTGCCAGCAGTTTAGGTCTGCAACAGGGGGATAATGAAAAACTGTTTTTT
>TRBV12-5|NA|TRBJ1-1|TRBD1
CASGLGTGVAFF
TGTGCTAGTGGTTTGGGGACAGGGGTCGCTTTCTTT
>TRBV5-1|NA|TRBJ2-7|NA
CASSLVGQGGSYEQYF
TGCGCCAGCAGCTTGGTAGGTCAGGGGGGCTCCTACGAGCAGTACTTC
>TRBV24-1|NA|TRBJ2-2|TRBD2
CATSDSGLAGGGTGELFF
TGTGCCACCAGTGATTCCGGACTAGCGGGAGGCGGCACCGGGGAGCTGTTTTTT
>TRBV5-1|NA|TRBJ2-1|NA
CASSLARSSYNEQFF
TGCGCCAGCAGCTTGGCCCGGAGCTCCTACAATGAGCAGTTCTTC
>TRBV30|NA|TRBJ1-1|NA
CAWTLNTEAFF
TGTGCCTGGACCTTGAACACTGAAGCTTTCTTT